These 19 T cell receptor beta chains came from one sample sequenced in a study of technical replicates of blood from several donors. Method: immunoSEQ multiplex PCR; TCRdb's copy keeps in-frame clones and lacks some. Counted here are about 100,000 clones, 90% to 95% occurring once; the ten biggest clones make up 0.3% to 0.35%. Sample: T cells isolated from PBMCs. All receptors derive from a human donor in good health.

The chain employs TRBV11-2 and TRBJ2-5; 7 nucleotides line up with TRBD2. Germline V gene sequence: CDR1 SGHAT, CDR2 FQNNGV. Losses at the gene ends were 8 bases for V and 5 bases for J; bases not matched to a gene: 14. The CDR3 runs to 15 residues. The CDR3 reads CASAIEGGPGETQYF. The CDR3 bases are TGTGCCAGCGCCATAGAGGGAGGGCCGGGGGAGACCCAGTACTTC.

This chain joins TRBV9 and TRBJ2-1, with TRBD1 matching 9 bases. The CDR3 sequence is 15 residues long. V was pared by 5 bases and J by 1 base, with 4 bases of the junction left unmatched. Germline V gene lookup returns CDR1 SGDLS and CDR2 YYNGEE. The CDR3 spells CASSPGQGSYNEQFF. The DNA for the CDR3 is TGTGCCAGCAGTCCGGGACAGGGTTCCTACAATGAGCAGTTCTTC.

The chain couples TRBV19 to TRBJ2-4; D possibly corresponds to TRBD2 (6 bases). The germline CDR1 and CDR2 sequences are LNHDA and SQIVND (reference sequence). The CDR3 contains 16 residues. Trimming shortened V by 5 bases and J by 0 bases, and 14 bases separated the two germline ends. CDR3 loop: CASSPRGVIAKNIQYF. DNA of the CDR3: TGTGCCAGTAGTCCGCGCGGGGTTATAGCCAAAAACATTCAGTACTTC.

The chain uses TRBV2 and TRBJ1-2; the match to TRBD1 covers 8 bases. Trimming removed 4 bases from V and 8 bases from J; junction bases left unmatched: 9. The germline gives CDR1 SNHLY, CDR2 FYNNEI. The CDR3 consists of 14 residues. The DNA for the CDR3 is TGTGCCAGCAGTGGGGGTCAGGGGGCTTTAGGCTACACCTTC. It translates to CASSGGQGALGYTF.

The gene calls are TRBV4-1 and TRBJ1-1, with D maybe TRBD1 (5 bases). Germline CDR1 reads MGHRA; CDR2 reads YSYEKL. This CDR3 contains 14 residues. Trimming removed 6 bases from V and 5 bases from J, with 16 bases in between. For the CDR3, the DNA is TGCGCCAGCAGTACGGGACGGGGGGGGACTGAAGCTTTCTTT. Protein: CASSTGRGGTEAFF.

The chain carries TRBV21-1 and TRBJ2-3; no check of the table's D call, TRBD1, against the DNA was made. TRBV21-1 is an annotated pseudogene. The CDR3 has 14 amino acids. The CDR3 DNA sequence: TGTGCCAGCAGCAACAGGGAAAGTCCAGATACGCAGTATTTT. This sequence encodes CASSNRESPDTQYF.

V gene TRBV7-2 combines with J gene TRBJ2-5; 8 positions match TRBD2. Per germline, CDR1 SGHTA and CDR2 FQGNSA. V was pared by 6 bases and J by 0 bases, with 15 bases of the junction left unmatched. This CDR3 region has 18 residues. Here the CDR3 reads CASRYVTPGLVNQETQYF. The CDR3 DNA follows: TGTGCCAGCAGATACGTTACTCCGGGACTAGTCAACCAAGAGACCCAGTACTTC.

This chain joins TRBV19 and TRBJ1-1; tentative D call: TRBD1 (5 bases). Germline values: CDR1 LNHDA, CDR2 SQIVND (reference sequence). V lost 3 bases to trimming and J lost 2 bases, with 7 bases between them. The CDR3 extends over 13 amino acids. This chain's CDR3 is CASSMTENTEAFF. CDR3 nucleotide sequence: TGTGCCAGTAGTATGACAGAAAACACTGAAGCTTTCTTT.

The chain couples TRBV27 to TRBJ2-1; 9 bases map to TRBD1. The CDR3 runs to 13 residues. The V gene end was trimmed by 6 bases and the J gene end by 7 bases; junction bases not matched to a gene: 4. CDR1 and CDR2 (germline): MNHEY, SMNVEV (reference sequence). This CDR3 is CASRRTGENEQFF. In DNA form, the CDR3 reads TGTGCCAGCAGGCGGACAGGGGAGAATGAGCAGTTCTTC.

The rearrangement links TRBV9 to TRBJ2-3, with D unresolved. V shed 4 bases and J shed 1 base, with 7 bases lying between them. CDR1 is SGDLS, CDR2 YYNGEE, per germline. The CDR3 loop spans 13 amino acids. In DNA, the CDR3 is TGTGCCAGCAGCAAATCCGGCACAGATACGCAGTATTTT. Amino acids: CASSKSGTDTQYF.

This chain connects TRBV19 to TRBJ2-1; TRBD2 might be the D (6 bases). V shed 1 base and J shed 11 bases, with 15 bases lying between them. Germline CDR1 LNHDA, CDR2 SQIVND (reference sequence). The CDR3 has 14 residues. The CDR3 nucleotides read TGTGCCAGTAGTATAGGGGGGGACCCGACAAAGCAGTTCTTC. Its protein product is CASSIGGDPTKQFF. Together with reference TRBV19 and TRBJ2-1, the CDR3 gives the full variable domain: DGGITQSPKYLFRKEGQNVTLSCEQNLNHDAMYWYRQDPGQGLRLIYYSQIVNDFQKGDIAEGYSVSREKKESFPLTVTSAQKNPTAFYLCASSIGGDPTKQFFGPGTRLTVL.

This rearrangement joins TRBV7-3 to TRBJ2-1, with D possibly matching TRBD1 (6 bases). V was trimmed by 0 bases and J by 5 bases, leaving 11 bases between them. The CDR3 is made up of 15 amino acids. Germline V lookup: CDR1 SGHTA, CDR2 FQGTGA. The DNA of the CDR3 is TGTGCCAGCAGCTTAACTACAGGGTCGGACAATGAGCAGTTCTTC. The encoded protein is CASSLTTGSDNEQFF.

The V and J genes are TRBV5-1 and TRBJ2-5; a possible D gene is TRBD1 (8 bases). The germline V gene has CDR1 SGHRS and CDR2 YFSETQ. This CDR3 spans 15 amino acids. Deletions cut 9 bases from V and 1 base from J, with 19 bases between. DNA of the CDR3: TGCGCCATCAGAGAGCGGGACAGGCCCCAAGAGACCCAGTACTTC. It yields the protein CAIRERDRPQETQYF.

The V call is TRBV19, the J call TRBJ1-1; 9 nucleotides match TRBD1. The CDR3 loop spans 16 amino acids. The germline V gene encodes CDR1 LNHDA and CDR2 SQIVND (reference sequence). V lost 6 bases, J lost 3 bases, and 11 bases stayed unmatched. CDR3 sequence (DNA): TGTGCCAGTAGGGAAACAGGGGGCAGGTGGGACACTGAAGCTTTCTTT. Its translation is CASRETGGRWDTEAFF. Full variable domain (missing parts from reference TRBV19 and TRBJ1-1): DGGITQSPKYLFRKEGQNVTLSCEQNLNHDAMYWYRQDPGQGLRLIYYSQIVNDFQKGDIAEGYSVSREKKESFPLTVTSAQKNPTAFYLCASRETGGRWDTEAFFGQGTRLTVV.

The V and J genes are TRBV28 and TRBJ1-1; maybe TRBD1 (5 bases). V was clipped by 3 bases and J by 1 base, with 6 bases between them. The CDR3 runs 13 residues. Germline V CDR1 and CDR2: MDHEN, SYDVKM. The DNA for the CDR3 is TGTGCCAGCAGTTTGGGGCGGAACACTGAAGCTTTCTTT. Translation: CASSLGRNTEAFF.

This clone was recorded once. The CDR3 nucleotides read TGTGCCAGCAGTGACCCCGGGACTAGCGCTTCCTACGAGCAGTACTTC. This gives the protein CASSDPGTSASYEQYF. The chain couples TRBV2 to TRBJ2-7; 10 nucleotides line up with TRBD2. CDR1 SNHLY and CDR2 FYNNEI come from the germline V gene. CDR3 size: 16 residues. V trimming: 3 bases; J trimming: 1 base; junction bases outside the gene matches: 6.

The chain has TRBV27 and TRBJ2-6; 9 nucleotides line up with TRBD2. The CDR3 covers 19 residues. V was pared by 0 bases and J by 0 bases, with 6 bases of the junction left unmatched. CDR1 is MNHEY and CDR2 is SMNVEV in the germline V gene (reference sequence). DNA of the CDR3: TGTGCCAGCAGTTTATCGGATTGGCGGGAGGGCTCTGGGGCCAACGTCCTGACTTTC. Its protein product is CASSLSDWREGSGANVLTF.

CDR3 loop: CASSKNEEGLFF. The CDR3 DNA reads TGTGCCAGCAGCAAAAACGAGGAAGGACTGTTTTTT. J is TRBJ1-4 and V is TRBV9; no clear D gene. The CDR3 is 12 residues long. The germline gives CDR1 SGDLS, CDR2 YYNGEE. Trimming took 4 bases from V and 13 from J, leaving 14 bases between them.

The gene calls are TRBV14 and TRBJ2-2, with TRBD2 as a possible D gene (5 bases). The CDR3 extends over 17 amino acids. Germline V lookup: CDR1 SGHDN, CDR2 FVKESK. V was clipped by 0 bases and J by 0 bases, with 11 bases between them. The CDR3 reads CASSQDRRASNTGELFF. The CDR3 DNA sequence: TGTGCCAGCAGCCAAGATAGGCGGGCGTCGAACACCGGGGAGCTGTTTTTT.